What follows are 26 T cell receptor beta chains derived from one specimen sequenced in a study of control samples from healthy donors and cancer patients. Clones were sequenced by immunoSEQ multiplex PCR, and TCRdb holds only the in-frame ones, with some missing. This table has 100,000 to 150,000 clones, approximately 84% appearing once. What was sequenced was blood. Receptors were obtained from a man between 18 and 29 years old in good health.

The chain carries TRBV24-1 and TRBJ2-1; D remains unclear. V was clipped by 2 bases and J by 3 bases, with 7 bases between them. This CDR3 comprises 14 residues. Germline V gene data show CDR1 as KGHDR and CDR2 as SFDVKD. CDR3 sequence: CATSDSDGYNEQFF. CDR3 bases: TGTGCCACCAGTGATTCGGACGGCTACAATGAGCAGTTCTTC.

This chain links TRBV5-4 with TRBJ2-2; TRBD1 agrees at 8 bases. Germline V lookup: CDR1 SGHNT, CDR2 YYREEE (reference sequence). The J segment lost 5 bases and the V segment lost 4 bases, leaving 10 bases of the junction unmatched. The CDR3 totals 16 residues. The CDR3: CASSRTRDRRTGELFF. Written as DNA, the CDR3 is TGTGCCAGCAGCCGCACCCGGGACAGGAGGACCGGGGAGCTGTTTTTT.

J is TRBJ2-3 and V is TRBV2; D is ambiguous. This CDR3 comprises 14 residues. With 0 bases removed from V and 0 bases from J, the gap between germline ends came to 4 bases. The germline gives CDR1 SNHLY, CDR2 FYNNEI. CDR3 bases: TGTGCCAGCAGTGAAGCGATAAGCACAGATACGCAGTATTTT. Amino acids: CASSEAISTDTQYF.

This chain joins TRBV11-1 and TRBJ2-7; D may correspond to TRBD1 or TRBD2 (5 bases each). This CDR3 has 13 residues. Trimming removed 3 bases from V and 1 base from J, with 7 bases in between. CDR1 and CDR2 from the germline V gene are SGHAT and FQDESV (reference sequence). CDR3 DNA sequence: TGTGCCAGCAGCTTTGGGGGTTCCTACGAGCAGTACTTC. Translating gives CASSFGGSYEQYF.

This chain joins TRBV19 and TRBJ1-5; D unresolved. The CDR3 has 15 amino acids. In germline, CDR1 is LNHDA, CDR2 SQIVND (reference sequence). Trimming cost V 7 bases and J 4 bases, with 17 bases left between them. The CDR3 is CASKVAGSSNQPQHF. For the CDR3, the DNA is TGTGCCAGTAAGGTTGCCGGGTCATCAAATCAGCCCCAGCATTTT.

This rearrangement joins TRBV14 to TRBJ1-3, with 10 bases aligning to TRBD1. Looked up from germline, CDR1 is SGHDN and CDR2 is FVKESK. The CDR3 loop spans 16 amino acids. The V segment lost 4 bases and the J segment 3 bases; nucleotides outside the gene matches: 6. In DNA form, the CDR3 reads TGTGCCAGCAGCCCTAAGACAGGGGGCTTTGGAAACACCATATATTTT. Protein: CASSPKTGGFGNTIYF.

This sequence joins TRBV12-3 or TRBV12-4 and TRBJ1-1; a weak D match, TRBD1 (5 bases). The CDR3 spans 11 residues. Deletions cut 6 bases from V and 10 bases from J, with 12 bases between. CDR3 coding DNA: TGTGCCAGCAGCGGGGGTATGTTAGCTTTCTTT. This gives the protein CASSGGMLAFF.

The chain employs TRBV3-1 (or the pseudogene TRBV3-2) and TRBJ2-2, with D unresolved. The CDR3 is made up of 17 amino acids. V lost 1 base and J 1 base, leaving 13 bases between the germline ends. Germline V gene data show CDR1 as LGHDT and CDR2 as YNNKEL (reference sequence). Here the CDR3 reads CASSQAGVVRNTGELFF. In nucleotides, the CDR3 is TGTGCCAGCAGCCAAGCTGGGGTCGTTAGGAACACCGGGGAGCTGTTTTTT.

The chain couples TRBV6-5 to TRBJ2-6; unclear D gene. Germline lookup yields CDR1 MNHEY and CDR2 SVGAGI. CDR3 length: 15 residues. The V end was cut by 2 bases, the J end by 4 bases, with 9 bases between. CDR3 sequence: CASSYALGGANVLTF. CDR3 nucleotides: TGTGCCAGCAGTTACGCTCTAGGGGGGGCCAACGTCCTGACTTTC.

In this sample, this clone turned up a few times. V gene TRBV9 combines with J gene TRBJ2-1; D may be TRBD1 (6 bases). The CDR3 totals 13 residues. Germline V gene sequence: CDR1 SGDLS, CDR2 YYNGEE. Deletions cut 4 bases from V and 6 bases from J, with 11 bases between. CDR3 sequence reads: CASSPRGSNEQFF. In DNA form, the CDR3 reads TGTGCCAGCAGCCCAAGGGGGTCCAATGAGCAGTTCTTC.

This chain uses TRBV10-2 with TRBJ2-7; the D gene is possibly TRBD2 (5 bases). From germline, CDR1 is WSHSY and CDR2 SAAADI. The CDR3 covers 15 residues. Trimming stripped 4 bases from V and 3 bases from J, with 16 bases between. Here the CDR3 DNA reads TGCGCCAGCAGTGGGCCTCCGGGGAACAACTACGAGCAGTACTTC. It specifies CASSGPPGNNYEQYF.

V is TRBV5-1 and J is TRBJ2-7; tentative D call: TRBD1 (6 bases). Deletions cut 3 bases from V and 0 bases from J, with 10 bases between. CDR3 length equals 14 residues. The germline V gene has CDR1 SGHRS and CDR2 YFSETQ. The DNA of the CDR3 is TGCGCCAGCAGCTCCGGGACACTCTCCTACGAGCAGTACTTC. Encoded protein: CASSSGTLSYEQYF.

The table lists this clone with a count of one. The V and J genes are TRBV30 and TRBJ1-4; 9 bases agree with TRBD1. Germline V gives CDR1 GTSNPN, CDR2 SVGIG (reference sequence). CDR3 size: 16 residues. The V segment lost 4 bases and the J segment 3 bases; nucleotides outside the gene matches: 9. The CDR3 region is CAWTPGQGVPNEKLFF. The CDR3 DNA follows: TGTGCCTGGACCCCGGGACAGGGAGTCCCTAATGAAAAACTGTTTTTT.

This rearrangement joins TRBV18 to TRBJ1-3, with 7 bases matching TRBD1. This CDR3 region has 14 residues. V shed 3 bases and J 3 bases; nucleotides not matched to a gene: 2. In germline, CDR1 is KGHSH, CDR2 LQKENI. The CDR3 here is CASSPDRVGNTIYF. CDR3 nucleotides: TGTGCCAGCTCACCCGACAGGGTTGGAAACACCATATATTTT.

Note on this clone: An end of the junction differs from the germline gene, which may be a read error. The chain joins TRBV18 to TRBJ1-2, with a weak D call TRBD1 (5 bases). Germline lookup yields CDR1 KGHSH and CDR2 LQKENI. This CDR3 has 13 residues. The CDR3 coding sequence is TGTGCCAGCTCACCACGACAGACCGATCGCTGCGCCTTC. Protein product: CASSPRQTDRCAF.

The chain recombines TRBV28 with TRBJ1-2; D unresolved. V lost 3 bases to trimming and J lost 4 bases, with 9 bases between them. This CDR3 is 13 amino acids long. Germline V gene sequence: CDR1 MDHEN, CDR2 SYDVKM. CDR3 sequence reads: CASSFQKIYGYTF. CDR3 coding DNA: TGTGCCAGCAGTTTCCAGAAGATCTATGGCTACACCTTC.

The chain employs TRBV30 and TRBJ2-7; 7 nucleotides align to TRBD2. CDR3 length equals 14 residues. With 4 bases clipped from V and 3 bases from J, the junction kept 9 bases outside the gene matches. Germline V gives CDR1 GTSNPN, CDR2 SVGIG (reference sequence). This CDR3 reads CAWKGGRWNYEQYF. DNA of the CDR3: TGTGCCTGGAAGGGAGGGAGATGGAACTACGAGCAGTACTTC.

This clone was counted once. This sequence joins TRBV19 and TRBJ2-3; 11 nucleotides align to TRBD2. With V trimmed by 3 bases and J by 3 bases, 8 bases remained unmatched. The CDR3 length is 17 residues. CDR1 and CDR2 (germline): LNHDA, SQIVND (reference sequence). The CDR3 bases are TGTGCCAGTAGTATTCTGCTAGCGGGAGGAGGAACAGATACGCAGTATTTT. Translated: CASSILLAGGGTDTQYF.

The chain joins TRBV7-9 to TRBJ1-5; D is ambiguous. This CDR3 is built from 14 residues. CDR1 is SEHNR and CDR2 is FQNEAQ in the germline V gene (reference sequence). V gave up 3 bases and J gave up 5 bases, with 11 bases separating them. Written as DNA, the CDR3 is TGTGCCAGCAGCTTCGGTGAGTTCGATCAGCCCCAGCATTTT. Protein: CASSFGEFDQPQHF.

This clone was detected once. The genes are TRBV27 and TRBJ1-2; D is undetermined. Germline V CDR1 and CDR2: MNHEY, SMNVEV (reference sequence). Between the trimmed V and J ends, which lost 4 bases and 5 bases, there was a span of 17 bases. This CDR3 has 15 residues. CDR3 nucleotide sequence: TGTGCCAGCAGTTCCCCCACCCGTCCTCCTTATGGCTACACCTTC. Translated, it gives CASSSPTRPPYGYTF.

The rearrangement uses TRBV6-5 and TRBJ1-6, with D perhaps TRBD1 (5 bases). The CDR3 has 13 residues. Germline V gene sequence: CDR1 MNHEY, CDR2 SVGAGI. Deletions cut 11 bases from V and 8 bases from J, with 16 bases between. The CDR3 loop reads CAAGRGVDSPLHF. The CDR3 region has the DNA TGTGCCGCCGGACGGGGGGTTGATTCACCCCTCCACTTT.

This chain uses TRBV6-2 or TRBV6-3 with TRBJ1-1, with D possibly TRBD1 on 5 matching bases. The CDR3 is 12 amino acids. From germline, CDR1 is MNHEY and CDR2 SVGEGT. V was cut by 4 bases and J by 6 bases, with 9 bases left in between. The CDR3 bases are TGTGCCAGCAGTTCAGGACATTCTGAAGCTTTCTTT. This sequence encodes CASSSGHSEAFF.

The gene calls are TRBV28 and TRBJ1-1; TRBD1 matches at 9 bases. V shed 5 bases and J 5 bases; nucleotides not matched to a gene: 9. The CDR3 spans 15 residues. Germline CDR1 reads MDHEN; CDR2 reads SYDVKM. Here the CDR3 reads CASSATGGEETEAFF. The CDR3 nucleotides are TGTGCCAGCAGTGCTACAGGGGGCGAGGAAACTGAAGCTTTCTTT.

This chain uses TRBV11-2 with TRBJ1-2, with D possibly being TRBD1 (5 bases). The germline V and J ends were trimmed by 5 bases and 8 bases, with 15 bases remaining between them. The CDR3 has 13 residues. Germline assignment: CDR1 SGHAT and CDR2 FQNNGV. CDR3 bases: TGTGCCAGCAGCCTAGGGACGTTGGGCGGCTACACCTTC. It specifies CASSLGTLGGYTF. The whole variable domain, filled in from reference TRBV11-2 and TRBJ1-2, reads EAGVAQSPRYKIIEKRQSVAFWCNPISGHATLYWYQQILGQGPKLLIQFQNNGVVDDSQLPKDRFSAERLKGVDSTLKIQPAKLEDSAVYLCASSLGTLGGYTFGSGTRLTVV.

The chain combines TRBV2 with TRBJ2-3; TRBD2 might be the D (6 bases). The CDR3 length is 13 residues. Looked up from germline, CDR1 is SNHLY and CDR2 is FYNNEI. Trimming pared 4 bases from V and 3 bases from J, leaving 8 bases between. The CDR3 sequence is CASSGGTTDTQYF. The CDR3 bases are TGTGCCAGCAGTGGGGGGACTACAGATACGCAGTATTTT.

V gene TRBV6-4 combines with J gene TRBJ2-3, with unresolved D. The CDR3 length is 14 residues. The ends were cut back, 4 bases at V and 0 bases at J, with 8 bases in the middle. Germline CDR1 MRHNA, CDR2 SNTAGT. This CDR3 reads CASSVRSSTDTQYF. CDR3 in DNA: TGTGCCAGCAGTGTCAGATCTAGCACAGATACGCAGTATTTT.